This T cell receptor beta chain was identified in a study of cytomegalovirus exposure and HLA in healthy donors. On this clone: Its antigen is as yet unknown.

Study-level findings and limits: In a later analysis, TCR association rates varied by HLA locus: DRB1 most, HLA-C fewest. Earlier analysis found most TCR beta V segments productive about 90% or about 30% of the time. Presence/absence analyses supposed approximately even sequencing depth among donors.

A multiplex PCR was run with 60 Vbeta primers and 13 Jbeta primers. Profiled with immunoSEQ multiplex PCR; TCRdb holds only in-frame clones, not every one. In the table there are some 150,000 clones, roughly four fifths of which are singletons. Sequencing was done on a sample of PBMCs. The receptor's source is a man between 50 and 59 years old in good health and CMV-seropositive.

Here the CDR3 reads CASSQRGNTEAFF. The CDR3 DNA reads as TGTGCCAGCAGCCAAAGGGGGAACACTGAAGCTTTCTTT. This sequence joins TRBV7-9 and TRBJ1-1, with D possibly matching TRBD1 (5 bases). Germline CDR1 SEHNR, CDR2 FQNEAQ (reference sequence). The germline V and J ends were trimmed by 5 bases and 1 base, with 8 bases remaining between them. CDR3 length: 13 amino acids.